The 3 T cell receptor beta chains given below trace back to one sample, sequenced in a study of immune cell composition in non-small cell lung cancer. The repertoire was sequenced with immunoSEQ multiplex PCR; TCRdb's copy has only in-frame clones and lacks some. The sample lists about 2,500 clones, more than 75% occurring once. Input material: lung tumor tissue. These receptors originate from a human donor with non-small cell lung cancer.

The rearrangement uses TRBV5-8 and TRBJ1-5; no definite D call. V dropped 2 bases and J dropped 0 bases, with 15 bases sitting between them. There are 17 residues in the CDR3. The germline V gene encodes CDR1 SGHTS and CDR2 YDEGEE. CDR3 in DNA: TGTGCCAGCAGCTTTGGCAGCCAAGACAATAGCAATCAGCCCCAGCATTTT. This translates into CASSFGSQDNSNQPQHF.

This clone was observed a few times. This chain links TRBV18 with TRBJ2-3; 9 bases are shared with TRBD2. The CDR3 consists of 14 residues. The germline gives CDR1 KGHSH, CDR2 LQKENI. V shed 3 bases, J shed 4 bases, and the junction held 2 bases outside the gene matches. DNA of the CDR3: TGTGCCAGCTCACCCGTAGCGGGAGCAGATACGCAGTATTTT. It encodes CASSPVAGADTQYF.

The rearrangement links TRBV11-2 to TRBJ2-7; 8 positions match TRBD1. The CDR3 length is 15 residues. V was pared by 1 base and J by 2 bases, with 4 bases of the junction left unmatched. Germline-derived CDR1 and CDR2 are SGHAT and FQNNGV. The CDR3 loop reads CASSLARDRPYEQYF. The DNA of the CDR3 is TGTGCCAGCAGCTTAGCCCGGGACAGGCCCTACGAGCAGTACTTC. The entire variable domain, with the rest obtained from reference TRBV11-2 and TRBJ2-7, is as follows: EAGVAQSPRYKIIEKRQSVAFWCNPISGHATLYWYQQILGQGPKLLIQFQNNGVVDDSQLPKDRFSAERLKGVDSTLKIQPAKLEDSAVYLCASSLARDRPYEQYFGPGTRLTVT.